A selection of T cell receptor beta chains follows, all from one sample in a study of blood T cell repertoires in COVID-19. TCRdb's copy holds only in-frame clones and misses some; the assay was immunoSEQ multiplex PCR. The repertoire holds a few hundred thousand clones, with over 75% as singletons. The sample was PBMCs or T cells enriched from blood (not recorded which). The receptor set was obtained from a woman aged 30 to 39 who had recovered from COVID-19. CDR3s include the opening cysteine and the closing phenylalanine or tryptophan. The order of the fields is V gene, D gene, clone size, J gene, CDR3 DNA, CDR3 protein. D genes are given only for firm matches. Only part of the rows carry a size: once, few, many, or a class if the clone is expanded.

V gene: TRBV11-3
D gene: TRBD2
clone size: .
J gene: TRBJ2-1
CDR3 DNA: TGTGCCAGCAGCTTAAGACCAGCGGGAAGCTCCTACAATGAGCAGTTCTTC
CDR3 protein: CASSLRPAGSSYNEQFF

V gene: TRBV9
D gene: .
clone size: .
J gene: TRBJ1-3
CDR3 DNA: TGTGCCAGCAGCGCTGACAGGTCGGGAGGAAACACCATATATTTT
CDR3 protein: CASSADRSGGNTIYF

V gene: TRBV5-1
D gene: .
clone size: .
J gene: TRBJ1-4
CDR3 DNA: TGCGCCAGCAGCTTGAGTGGGCGAAAACTGTTTTTT
CDR3 protein: CASSLSGRKLFF

V gene: TRBV7-2
D gene: TRBD2
clone size: .
J gene: TRBJ2-3
CDR3 DNA: TGTGCCAGCAGCTTTTCTGTCGGGCGGGGGGGCACAGATACGCAGTATTTT
CDR3 protein: CASSFSVGRGGTDTQYF

V gene: TRBV5-1
D gene: TRBD1
clone size: .
J gene: TRBJ2-3
CDR3 DNA: TGCGCCAGCAGGGCGGGACAGGAAGCAGATACGCAGTATTTT
CDR3 protein: CASRAGQEADTQYF

V gene: TRBV28
D gene: TRBD1
clone size: .
J gene: TRBJ1-2
CDR3 DNA: TGTGCCAGCAGATACAGGGGTTACTATGGCTACACCTTC
CDR3 protein: CASRYRGYYGYTF

V gene: TRBV28
D gene: .
clone size: .
J gene: TRBJ2-4
CDR3 DNA: TGTGCCAGCAGTTTATGGGGAGGTCTAGCCAAAAACATTCAGTACTTC
CDR3 protein: CASSLWGGLAKNIQYF

V gene: TRBV19
D gene: TRBD1
clone size: .
J gene: TRBJ2-6
CDR3 DNA: TGTGCCAGTAGTCTGGGGACAGGGGGATCTGGGGCCAACGTCCTGACTTTC
CDR3 protein: CASSLGTGGSGANVLTF

V gene: TRBV2
D gene: TRBD2
clone size: .
J gene: TRBJ2-3
CDR3 DNA: TGTGCCAGCACGGGCGGGGGGAGCCACAGCTTCAATACAGATACGCAGTATTTT
CDR3 protein: CASTGGGSHSFNTDTQYF

V gene: TRBV21-1
D gene: .
clone size: few
J gene: TRBJ1-2
CDR3 DNA: TGTGCCAGCAGCAAAGAAGGGGACTGTAGCTATGGCTACACCTTC
CDR3 protein: CASSKEGDCSYGYTF

V gene: TRBV11-2
D gene: .
clone size: .
J gene: TRBJ2-3
CDR3 DNA: TGTGCCAGCAGCCATTTCGGAACCGACACCACAGATACGCAGTATTTT
CDR3 protein: CASSHFGTDTTDTQYF

V gene: TRBV2
D gene: TRBD1
clone size: .
J gene: TRBJ1-1
CDR3 DNA: TGTGCCAGCAGTGACTGGACAGGGGGGAGTGGAGCTTTCTTT
CDR3 protein: CASSDWTGGSGAFF

V gene: TRBV7-9
D gene: .
clone size: .
J gene: TRBJ2-1
CDR3 DNA: TGTGCCAGCAGCCCCCAGGGGGGAAGTTTCAATGAGCAGTTCTTC
CDR3 protein: CASSPQGGSFNEQFF

V gene: TRBV18
D gene: TRBD1
clone size: .
J gene: TRBJ1-6
CDR3 DNA: TGTGCCAGCTCCGTGGGAACAGGGGTTTCACCCCTCCACTTT
CDR3 protein: CASSVGTGVSPLHF

V gene: TRBV7-3
D gene: .
clone size: .
J gene: TRBJ2-2
CDR3 DNA: TGTGCCAGCAGCTTGGCGGGGGCTTGGACCGGGGAGCTGTTTTTT
CDR3 protein: CASSLAGAWTGELFF

V gene: TRBV2
D gene: .
clone size: once
J gene: TRBJ2-3
CDR3 DNA: TGTGCCAGCAGTTGGTCCAAAGGGGCAGATACGCAGTATTTT
CDR3 protein: CASSWSKGADTQYF

V gene: TRBV15
D gene: TRBD1
clone size: .
J gene: TRBJ2-7
CDR3 DNA: TGTGCCACCAGCAGAGATTCACAGGGGGCTGGGGAGCAGTACTTC
CDR3 protein: CATSRDSQGAGEQYF

V gene: TRBV2
D gene: TRBD2
clone size: .
J gene: TRBJ2-7
CDR3 DNA: TGTGCCAGCATCGGGGGGACGGGGTACGAGCAGTACTTC
CDR3 protein: CASIGGTGYEQYF

V gene: TRBV25-1
D gene: TRBD1
clone size: .
J gene: TRBJ2-1
CDR3 DNA: TGTGCCAGCAGTAACAACTACGGGACAGGAGTATACAATGAGCAGTTCTTC
CDR3 protein: CASSNNYGTGVYNEQFF

V gene: TRBV7-2
D gene: .
clone size: .
J gene: TRBJ2-5
CDR3 DNA: TGTGCCAGCAGCTTAGTCAGGGGAGAGACCCAGTACTTC
CDR3 protein: CASSLVRGETQYF

V gene: TRBV7-9
D gene: TRBD2
clone size: .
J gene: TRBJ2-5
CDR3 DNA: TGTGCCAGCAGCTTATTAGCGGGGGGGCTGGAGACCCAGTACTTC
CDR3 protein: CASSLLAGGLETQYF

V gene: TRBV5-6
D gene: .
clone size: .
J gene: TRBJ1-5
CDR3 DNA: TGTGCCAGCAGCTTTCGGGGGTTGGGCAATCAGCCCCAGCATTTT
CDR3 protein: CASSFRGLGNQPQHF